This TCR beta chain stems from a study of cytomegalovirus exposure and HLA in healthy donors. Whole-study findings and limits: Association of approximately 18,000 TCR beta sequences with HLA alleles was found at 0.05 false discovery rate in a later analysis. A further, later analysis showed that HLA-associated TCR beta chains (compared with equally common others) were more clonally expanded. Later on, a genetic analysis was performed. It linked a missense variant in DCLRE1C with V- and J-gene trimming of TCR beta.

Remarks on this clone: The target antigen is unknown.

Vbeta (60) and Jbeta (13) primers were used in the PCR. Here immunoSEQ multiplex PCR was the method, and the copy in TCRdb shows in-frame clones only, minus some. This table has under 150,000 clones, about 84% appearing once. There were likely unrecorded immune exposures, though donors were nominally healthy when sampled. The CDR3 is 15 residues long. V lost 2 bases to trimming and J lost 0 bases, with 8 bases between them. Germline assignment: CDR1 LGHNA and CDR2 YNFKEQ. The origin of this receptor is a man over 45 in good health and CMV-seronegative. Sample: PBMCs. This chain joins TRBV4-2 and TRBJ2-1, with unresolved D. The CDR3 spells CASSQTYSSYNEQFF. CDR3 DNA: TGTGCCAGCAGCCAAACATACAGCTCCTACAATGAGCAGTTCTTC.